The rows below give T cell receptor beta chains drawn from one sample of a study of OX40 agonist ivuxolimab in advanced cancers. Generated by immunoSEQ multiplex PCR, the TCRdb table keeps only in-frame clones and is missing some. Of some 66,000 clones listed, 60% to 80% are singletons. Sequencing used CD4+ or CD8+ T cells sorted from blood, obtained in a trial of the OX40 agonist ivuxolimab. The receptors stem from an adult with an advanced solid tumor such as melanoma, head and neck, liver or kidney cancer. The CDR3 runs from the conserved cysteine through the conserved F or W. A D gene is named only where the DNA matches it firmly. Where a row states a size, it is once, few, many or the class of an expanded clone; other rows omit it.

TRBJ2-1,NA,TRBV6-1,TRBD1,CASSFGTGFNEQFF,TGTGCCAGCAGTTTTGGGACAGGGTTTAATGAGCAGTTCTTC
TRBJ2-1,NA,TRBV29-1,TRBD2,CSAPRGSGRGEQFF,TGCAGCGCCCCGCGGGGTAGCGGGAGAGGTGAGCAGTTCTTC
TRBJ1-5,NA,TRBV5-8,NA,CASSLGQGGQPQHF,TGTGCCAGCAGCTTGGGGCAGGGTGGCCAGCCCCAGCATTTT
TRBJ1-1,NA,TRBV11-3,NA,CASSLDTHLPNTEAFF,TGTGCCAGCAGCTTAGATACCCACCTTCCGAACACTGAAGCTTTCTTT
TRBJ2-7,NA,TRBV7-9,TRBD1,CASSLATGGIFSSYEQYF,TGTGCCAGCAGCTTAGCGACAGGGGGCATATTTAGCTCCTACGAGCAGTACTTC
TRBJ2-3,few,TRBV5-3,NA,CARQGGTDTQYF,TGTGCCAGACAGGGTGGAACAGATACGCAGTATTTT
TRBJ2-1,NA,TRBV19,TRBD1,CASSPGGTGSFNEQFF,TGTGCCAGTAGTCCTGGTGGGACAGGGAGTTTTAATGAGCAGTTCTTC
TRBJ1-5,few,TRBV2,NA,CASSVDNYSNQPQHF,TGTGCCAGCAGCGTCGACAACTATAGCAATCAGCCCCAGCATTTT
TRBJ2-7,NA,TRBV4-1,NA,CASSHYRESGYEQYF,TGCGCCAGCAGCCATTACCGGGAGAGTGGCTACGAGCAGTACTTC
TRBJ1-5,NA,TRBV5-5,NA,CASSPGLWDQPQHF,TGTGCCAGCAGCCCGGGGCTTTGGGATCAGCCCCAGCATTTT
TRBJ2-7,NA,TRBV30,TRBD2,CAWSDLAGGYEQYF,TGTGCCTGGAGTGACCTAGCGGGGGGTTACGAGCAGTACTTC
TRBJ1-4,NA,TRBV7-9,TRBD1,CASSRTGQHNEKLFF,TGTGCCAGCAGCCGTACGGGACAGCATAATGAAAAACTGTTTTTT
TRBJ2-1,once,TRBV5-4,NA,CASSQGPSPYNEQFF,TGTGCCAGCAGCCAGGGACCTTCTCCCTACAATGAGCAGTTCTTC
TRBJ2-5,NA,TRBV7-3,NA,CASSLAPGVGETQYF,TGTGCCAGCAGCTTAGCCCCGGGGGTAGGAGAGACCCAGTACTTC
TRBJ2-6,NA,TRBV12-5,NA,CASGLVDRPAAGANVLTF,TGTGCTAGTGGTTTGGTAGACCGCCCGGCCGCTGGGGCCAACGTCCTGACTTTC
TRBJ2-7,few,TRBV2,NA,CASRGDLSYEQYF,TGTGCCAGCAGAGGGGACTTATCCTACGAGCAGTACTTC
TRBJ2-2,NA,TRBV6-5,NA,CASGGLVTGELFF,TGTGCCAGCGGTGGACTTGTCACCGGGGAGCTGTTTTTT
TRBJ2-3,NA,TRBV7-9,TRBD1,CASSSVGGTGFQDTQYF,TGTGCCAGCAGCTCCGTTGGCGGGACAGGGTTTCAGGATACGCAGTATTTT
TRBJ2-7,once,TRBV6-1,TRBD2,CASSRLAGGSYEQYF,TGTGCCAGCAGTAGACTAGCGGGAGGGTCCTACGAGCAGTACTTC
TRBJ1-2,NA,TRBV18,NA,CASSDNLNYGYTF,TGTGCCAGCTCAGACAATCTTAACTATGGCTACACCTTC
TRBJ2-5,NA,TRBV29-1,NA,CSVGYTHGETQYF,TGCAGCGTTGGGTACACCCACGGGGAGACCCAGTACTTC
TRBJ1-5,NA,TRBV6-1,TRBD1,CASSVPGPGRGPNQPQHF,TGTGCCAGCAGTGTACCGGGGCCGGGGAGGGGGCCCAATCAGCCCCAGCATTTT
TRBJ1-4,NA,TRBV30,NA,CAWSTGATNEKLFF,TGTGCCTGGAGTACAGGCGCAACTAATGAAAAACTGTTTTTT
TRBJ2-3,NA,TRBV11-2,TRBD1,CASSLVGGTGLGDTQYF,TGTGCCAGCAGCTTAGTAGGCGGGACAGGGTTGGGTGATACGCAGTATTTT
TRBJ2-5,once,TRBV18,TRBD1,CASSPSMPGGKETQYF,TGTGCCAGCTCACCAAGCATGCCAGGGGGCAAAGAGACCCAGTACTTC
TRBJ2-2,NA,TRBV7-9,NA,CASSLARSGNTGELFF,TGTGCCAGCAGCTTAGCGCGTTCCGGGAACACCGGGGAGCTGTTTTTT
TRBJ2-7,NA,TRBV5-1,TRBD2,CASSRVTSGSYEQYF,TGCGCCAGCAGCCGAGTGACTAGCGGGTCCTACGAGCAGTACTTC
TRBJ2-5,few,TRBV4-2,NA,CASSQGAETQYF,TGTGCCAGCAGCCAAGGGGCGGAGACCCAGTACTTC
TRBJ2-2,NA,TRBV7-3,NA,CATLGDTGELFF,TGTGCCACACTCGGGGACACCGGGGAGCTGTTTTTT
TRBJ1-1,NA,TRBV19,NA,CASSHNRVETEAFF,TGTGCCAGTAGTCACAACAGGGTTGAGACTGAAGCTTTCTTT
TRBJ1-1,NA,TRBV29-1,TRBD1,CSVAQGGGVAFF,TGCAGCGTTGCGCAGGGGGGAGGAGTAGCTTTCTTT
TRBJ1-2,NA,TRBV19,TRBD1,CASSNRGAYNYGYTF,TGTGCCAGTAGTAACAGGGGAGCGTACAACTATGGCTACACCTTC
TRBJ2-1,once,TRBV9,TRBD2,CASSVQSGGSYNEQFF,TGTGCCAGCAGCGTACAGTCGGGGGGTTCCTACAATGAGCAGTTCTTC
TRBJ2-2,NA,TRBV19,TRBD1,CASRRTGDTGELFF,TGTGCCAGTAGGAGGACAGGGGACACCGGGGAGCTGTTTTTT
TRBJ1-2,once,TRBV10-3,TRBD1,CAISETLQGAVGYGYTF,TGTGCCATCAGTGAAACCCTCCAGGGGGCGGTGGGGTATGGCTACACCTTC
TRBJ2-3,NA,TRBV28,NA,CASSLRTSTDTQYF,TGTGCCAGCAGTTTAAGGACTAGCACAGATACGCAGTATTTT
TRBJ2-7,NA,TRBV11-2,NA,CASSPQGGTVYEQYF,TGTGCCAGCAGCCCCCAGGGGGGGACAGTGTACGAGCAGTACTTC
TRBJ2-5,NA,TRBV14,NA,CASSQVLETQYF,TGTGCCAGCAGCCAAGTTCTAGAGACCCAGTACTTC
TRBJ2-3,NA,TRBV15,TRBD2,CATSRVTSGTDTQYF,TGTGCCACCAGCAGAGTGACTAGCGGCACAGATACGCAGTATTTT
TRBJ1-5,NA,TRBV6-1,NA,CASSEAVGIKLNQPQHF,TGTGCCAGCAGTGAAGCCGTAGGAATTAAACTCAATCAGCCCCAGCATTTT
TRBJ1-5,NA,TRBV7-9,TRBD1,CASSLETGGGNQPQHF,TGTGCCAGCAGCTTAGAGACAGGGGGCGGCAATCAGCCCCAGCATTTT
TRBJ2-3,NA,TRBV2,NA,CASSGEDASRDTQYF,TGTGCCAGCAGTGGAGAGGACGCATCCCGCGATACGCAGTATTTT
TRBJ1-2,NA,TRBV9,TRBD1,CASSAIPDRGGYTF,TGTGCCAGCAGCGCAATCCCCGACAGGGGAGGGTACACCTTC
TRBJ1-5,NA,TRBV4-1,NA,CASSQKQGDGQPQHF,TGCGCCAGCAGCCAGAAACAGGGTGACGGTCAGCCCCAGCATTTT
TRBJ1-4,NA,TRBV7-8,NA,CASSLRRDPVDEKLFF,TGTGCCAGCAGCTTACGGCGGGATCCGGTCGACGAAAAACTGTTTTTT
TRBJ2-1,NA,TRBV10-3,NA,CAIRPPGGEQFF,TGTGCCATCAGGCCCCCGGGGGGCGAGCAGTTCTTC
TRBJ2-1,NA,TRBV6-5,TRBD2,CASRYSGRAGEQFF,TGTGCCAGCAGGTATAGCGGGAGGGCAGGTGAGCAGTTCTTC
TRBJ2-7,NA,TRBV30,NA,CAWSRVLGGYEQYF,TGTGCCTGGAGTCGCGTTTTAGGGGGCTACGAGCAGTACTTC
TRBJ2-2,NA,TRBV7-2,NA,CASSLVGGPNTGELFF,TGTGCCAGCAGCTTAGTAGGCGGCCCGAACACCGGGGAGCTGTTTTTT
TRBJ2-1,NA,TRBV28,TRBD1,CASRPGTGADEQFF,TGTGCCAGCAGACCCGGGACAGGGGCGGATGAGCAGTTCTTC
TRBJ2-1,NA,TRBV30,TRBD2,CAWSWTGGLFREQFF,TGTGCCTGGAGTTGGACGGGAGGGCTCTTCCGTGAGCAGTTCTTC
TRBJ1-5,NA,TRBV6-1,NA,CASSDGARSNQPQHF,TGTGCCAGCAGTGATGGGGCTAGGAGCAATCAGCCCCAGCATTTT